This TCR beta chain was captured by sequencing in a study of shared clonotypes between healthy human individuals. Here immunoSEQ multiplex PCR was the method, and the copy in TCRdb shows in-frame clones only, minus some. Of over a million clones in the sample, 98% are singletons; the top ten hold 0.36%. Sequenced material: naive CD4+ T cells sorted from blood. The subset here: CD45RA+ positively selected. The receptor was isolated from a man aged 30-40 years in good health.

For the CDR3, the DNA is TGTGCCAGCAGTTTGGGGAGTAACTATGGCTACACCTTC. Encoded protein: CASSLGSNYGYTF. The chain is built from TRBV6-1 and TRBJ1-2; D remains unclear. Trimming left V 5 bases short and J 1 base short, with 8 bases between. The germline CDR1 and CDR2 sequences are MNHNS and SASEGT. This CDR3 comprises 13 residues.